These 18 T cell receptor beta chains came from one sample sequenced in a study of blood T cell repertoires in COVID-19. Sequenced by immunoSEQ multiplex PCR; TCRdb stores in-frame clones only, minus some. The table has about 210,000 clones, 84% seen once; the top ten hold approximately 8.1%. The specimen sequenced was peripheral blood. Receptors originate from a woman between 45 and 65 years old with active or convalescent COVID-19.

V is TRBV24-1 and J is TRBJ2-2; D unresolved. CDR3 length equals 13 residues. CDR1 is KGHDR and CDR2 is SFDVKD in the germline V gene. Trimming shortened V by 4 bases and J by 13 bases, and 15 bases separated the two germline ends. This chain's CDR3 is CATSDPNSPALFF. CDR3 bases: TGTGCCACCAGTGACCCGAACAGTCCCGCGCTGTTTTTT.

V and J are TRBV11-2 and TRBJ1-2; D not certain. The CDR3 sequence is 14 residues long. Germline V gene sequence: CDR1 SGHAT, CDR2 FQNNGV. V lost 0 bases to trimming and J lost 4 bases, with 9 bases between them. The CDR3 DNA follows: TGTGCCAGCAGCTTAGATCCCACAGCCTATGGCTACACCTTC. Translating it yields CASSLDPTAYGYTF. The variable domain in full, completed from reference TRBV11-2 and TRBJ1-2, reads EAGVAQSPRYKIIEKRQSVAFWCNPISGHATLYWYQQILGQGPKLLIQFQNNGVVDDSQLPKDRFSAERLKGVDSTLKIQPAKLEDSAVYLCASSLDPTAYGYTFGSGTRLTVV.

The V gene is TRBV2, the J gene TRBJ1-4, with D uncertain. This CDR3 has 13 residues. Germline lookup yields CDR1 SNHLY and CDR2 FYNNEI. Between the trimmed V and J ends, which lost 7 bases and 4 bases, there was a span of 10 bases. The CDR3 nucleotides read TGTGCCAGCAACGGAGGGAGTAATGAAAAACTGTTTTTT. It translates to CASNGGSNEKLFF.

This rearrangement joins TRBV19 to TRBJ2-1; TRBD2 aligns across 11 bases. CDR3 size: 14 residues. Trimming removed 7 bases from V and 8 bases from J; junction bases left unmatched: 7. CDR1 and CDR2 (germline): LNHDA, SQIVND (reference sequence). The CDR3 bases are TGTGCCAGTACTAGTAGCGGGGGGGCCTATGAGCAGTTCTTC. Its protein is CASTSSGGAYEQFF.

The chain employs TRBV10-3 and TRBJ1-1; possibly TRBD1 for D (5 bases). The germline CDR1 and CDR2 sequences are ENHRY and SYGVKD. This CDR3 has 13 residues. V was trimmed by 7 bases and J by 1 base, leaving 10 bases between them. The CDR3 region is CAINGASNTEAFF. CDR3 sequence (DNA): TGTGCCATCAATGGGGCATCGAACACTGAAGCTTTCTTT.

The chain links TRBV5-6 to TRBJ1-2; D is uncertain. The CDR3 covers 12 residues. Germline CDR1 SGHDT, CDR2 YYEEEE. With 4 bases removed from V and 10 bases from J, the gap between germline ends came to 14 bases. CDR3: CASSPGVTAYTF. CDR3 coding DNA: TGTGCCAGCAGCCCCGGAGTTACGGCCTACACCTTC.

This clone is a singleton in its sample. The chain recombines TRBV29-1 with TRBJ1-3; D uncertain. V was shortened by 7 bases and J by 4 bases, with 17 bases between the two germline ends. The CDR3 covers 14 residues. Germline loops: CDR1 SQVTM, CDR2 ANQGSEA. CDR3 sequence reads: CSAVGGRGGNTIYF. Here the CDR3 DNA reads TGCAGCGCTGTGGGAGGTCGAGGGGGAAACACCATATATTTT.

Comments on this clone: This sample also contains other DNA sequences that code for the same CDR3. The chain is built from TRBV28 and TRBJ1-2; D may be TRBD1 (6 bases). V was shortened by 3 bases and J by 5 bases, with 7 bases between the two germline ends. The CDR3 loop spans 12 amino acids. The V gene's germline CDR1 is MDHEN and CDR2 SYDVKM. This CDR3 is CASSLRGYGYTF. CDR3 DNA: TGTGCCAGCAGTTTGAGGGGGTATGGCTACACCTTC.

This clone was observed a handful of times. V usage is TRBV11-3 and J usage is TRBJ2-1, with unresolved D. The CDR3 spans 14 residues. V was shortened by 2 bases and J by 3 bases, with 8 bases between the two germline ends. Per germline, CDR1 SGHNT and CDR2 YENEEA. CDR3 in amino acids: CASSLSGVYNEQFF. The CDR3 nucleotides read TGTGCCAGCAGCTTATCGGGTGTCTACAATGAGCAGTTCTTC.

This rearrangement joins TRBV24-1 to TRBJ2-2, with 7 bases that match TRBD2. Germline V gives CDR1 KGHDR, CDR2 SFDVKD. This CDR3 has 14 residues. J gave up 7 bases and V 12 bases, and 13 bases lay outside the gene matches. CDR3 residues: CASQIGGSGGELFF. The CDR3 DNA sequence: TGTGCCTCCCAGATCGGCGGGAGCGGCGGGGAGCTGTTTTTT.

Here the CDR3 DNA reads TGTGCCAGCAGCGCCGGGACAAAAGCGGGGACAGGGGCGGAGACCCAGTACTTC. Translation: CASSAGTKAGTGAETQYF. The genes are TRBV9 and TRBJ2-5, with TRBD1 identical over 10 bases. The length of the CDR3 is 18 residues. Germline CDR1 and CDR2: SGDLS and YYNGEE. Trimming removed 3 bases from V and 5 bases from J; junction bases left unmatched: 16.

The chain employs TRBV3-1 (or the pseudogene TRBV3-2) and TRBJ1-4, with 7 bases aligning to TRBD1. Unmatched junction bases numbered 10, after V lost 5 bases and J lost 7 bases. The CDR3 has 15 residues. CDR1 and CDR2 (germline): LGHDT, YNNKEL (reference sequence). The CDR3 nucleotides are TGTGCCAGCAGCACCCGGGACAGTGGGTCTGAAAAACTGTTTTTT. Protein: CASSTRDSGSEKLFF.

The genes are TRBV7-8 and TRBJ1-4; weak D call: TRBD1 (6 bases). This CDR3 has 13 amino acids. Trimming left V 1 base short and J 6 bases short, with 6 bases between. Germline loops: CDR1 SGHVS, CDR2 FQNEAQ. The CDR3 sequence: CASSLGTDEKLFF. The CDR3 nucleotides are TGTGCCAGCAGCTTAGGGACAGATGAAAAACTGTTTTTT.

This rearrangement joins TRBV6-5 to TRBJ1-1, with 7 bases aligning to TRBD1. The CDR3 loop spans 15 amino acids. CDR1 and CDR2 (germline): MNHEY, SVGAGI. With 2 bases clipped from V and 4 bases from J, the junction kept 7 bases outside the gene matches. The CDR3 here is CASSYPPGTATEAFF. The CDR3 bases are TGTGCCAGCAGTTACCCACCGGGGACAGCCACTGAAGCTTTCTTT.

The V call is TRBV9, the J call TRBJ1-1; D is possibly TRBD1 (5 bases). The V gene lost 4 bases and the J gene lost 5 bases, with 12 bases spanning the gap. Germline lookup yields CDR1 SGDLS and CDR2 YYNGEE. CDR3 length equals 13 residues. The CDR3 DNA reads TGTGCCAGCAGCCCGAGCGGGGGGACTGAAGCTTTCTTT. Amino acids: CASSPSGGTEAFF.

This clone was picked up one time. The rearrangement uses TRBV5-1 and TRBJ2-3; 8 bases line up with TRBD2. In germline, CDR1 is SGHRS, CDR2 YFSETQ. The CDR3 is 15 amino acids. Trimming at V came to 7 bases and at J to 1 base, leaving 8 bases not matched to a gene. The CDR3 DNA reads TGCGCCAGCCCCCCGGGGGGGGGCTGCACAGATACGCAGTATTTT. It encodes CASPPGGGCTDTQYF.

The chain joins TRBV5-1 to TRBJ2-7, with 13 bases that match TRBD2. The CDR3 has 14 residues. Trimming cost V 3 bases and J 5 bases; bases outside gene matches: 2. Germline-derived CDR1 and CDR2 are SGHRS and YFSETQ. CDR3 coding DNA: TGCGCCAGCAGCTCCACTAGCGGGAGGGACGAGCAGTACTTC. Translated: CASSSTSGRDEQYF.

This chain connects TRBV5-1 to TRBJ2-7; 7 bases fit TRBD1. The CDR3 covers 14 residues. V lost 0 bases to trimming and J lost 3 bases; unmatched junction nucleotides: 3. Per germline, CDR1 SGHRS and CDR2 YFSETQ. The CDR3, as DNA: TGCGCCAGCAGCTTGGAAGGGGGCGGCTACGAGCAGTACTTC. This gives the protein CASSLEGGGYEQYF.